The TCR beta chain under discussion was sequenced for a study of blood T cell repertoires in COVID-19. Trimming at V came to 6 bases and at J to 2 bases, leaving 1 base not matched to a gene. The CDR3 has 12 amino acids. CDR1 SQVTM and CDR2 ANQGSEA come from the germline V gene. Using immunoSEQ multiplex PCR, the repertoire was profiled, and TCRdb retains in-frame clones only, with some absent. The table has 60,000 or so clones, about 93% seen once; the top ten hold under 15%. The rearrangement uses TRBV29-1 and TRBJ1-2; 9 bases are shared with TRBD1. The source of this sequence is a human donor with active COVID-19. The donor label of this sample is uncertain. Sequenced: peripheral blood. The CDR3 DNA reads TGCAGCGTGGGGACAGGGAACTATGGCTACACCTTC. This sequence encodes CSVGTGNYGYTF.